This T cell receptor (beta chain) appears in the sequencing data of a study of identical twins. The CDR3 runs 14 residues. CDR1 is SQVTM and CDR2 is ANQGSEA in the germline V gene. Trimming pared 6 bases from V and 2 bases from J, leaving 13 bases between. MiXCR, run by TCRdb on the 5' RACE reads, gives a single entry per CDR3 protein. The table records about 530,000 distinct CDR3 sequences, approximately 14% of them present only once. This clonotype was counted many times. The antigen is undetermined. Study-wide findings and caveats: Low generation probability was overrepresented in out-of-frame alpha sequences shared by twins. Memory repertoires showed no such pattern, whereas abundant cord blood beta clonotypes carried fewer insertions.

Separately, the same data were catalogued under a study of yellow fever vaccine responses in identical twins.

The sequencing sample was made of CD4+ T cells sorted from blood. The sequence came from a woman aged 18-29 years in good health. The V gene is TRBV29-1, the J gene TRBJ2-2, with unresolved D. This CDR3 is CSVLTDRNTGELFF. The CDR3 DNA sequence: TGCAGCGTCCTCACTGACCGAAACACCGGGGAGCTGTTTTTT.